This note documents a single T cell receptor (beta chain) sequence. The cDNA for TCR beta came from 5'RACE template switching with UMIs. Reprocessing the 5' RACE reads, TCRdb reports a single entry for every CDR3 protein and omits DNA. In all, the sample yields 150,000 or so distinct CDR3 sequences. The entry originates in a study of T cells expressing NK-cell markers. Study background: Seven sequenced donors out of eight were HCMV-seropositive, one seronegative.

The CDR3 sequence is 14 residues long. CDR1 is MNHNS, CDR2 SASEGT, per germline. This chain links TRBV6-1 with TRBJ1-1; lacking DNA, the TRBD1 call made by TCRdb goes unchecked. The receptor was isolated from a woman between 50 and 59 years old in good health. Sequencing was performed on blood T cells: a sorted CD56 or NKG2C T cell subset, CD4+ or CD8+ T cells, or bulk PBMC T cells (not recorded which). The CDR3 here is CASSESWGATEAFF.